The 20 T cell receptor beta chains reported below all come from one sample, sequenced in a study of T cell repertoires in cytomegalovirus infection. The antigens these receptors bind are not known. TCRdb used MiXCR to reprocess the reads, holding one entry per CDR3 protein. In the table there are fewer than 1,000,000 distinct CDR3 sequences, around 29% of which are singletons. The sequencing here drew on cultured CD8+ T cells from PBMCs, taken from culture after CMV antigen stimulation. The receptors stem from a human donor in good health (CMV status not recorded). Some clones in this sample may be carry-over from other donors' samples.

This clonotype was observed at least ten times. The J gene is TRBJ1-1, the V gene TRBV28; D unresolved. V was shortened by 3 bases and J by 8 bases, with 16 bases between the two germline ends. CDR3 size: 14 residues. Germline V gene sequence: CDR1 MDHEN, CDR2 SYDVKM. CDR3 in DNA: TGTGCCAGCAGTTTGGGCGATTACGTACCCGAAGCTTTCTTT. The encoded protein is CASSLGDYVPEAFF.

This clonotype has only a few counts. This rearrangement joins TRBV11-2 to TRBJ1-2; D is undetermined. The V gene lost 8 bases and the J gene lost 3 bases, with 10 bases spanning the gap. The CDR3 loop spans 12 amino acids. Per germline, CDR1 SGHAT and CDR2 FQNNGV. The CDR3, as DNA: TGTGCCAGCCCCGGGGAGCACTATGGCTACACCTTC. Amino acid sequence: CASPGEHYGYTF.

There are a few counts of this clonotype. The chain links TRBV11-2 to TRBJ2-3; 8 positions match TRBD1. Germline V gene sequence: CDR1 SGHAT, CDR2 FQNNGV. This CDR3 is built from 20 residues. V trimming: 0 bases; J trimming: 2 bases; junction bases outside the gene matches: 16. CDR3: CASSLDGRGPSRINTDTQYF. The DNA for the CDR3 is TGTGCCAGCAGCTTAGATGGCAGGGGGCCCTCCCGCATAAACACAGATACGCAGTATTTT.

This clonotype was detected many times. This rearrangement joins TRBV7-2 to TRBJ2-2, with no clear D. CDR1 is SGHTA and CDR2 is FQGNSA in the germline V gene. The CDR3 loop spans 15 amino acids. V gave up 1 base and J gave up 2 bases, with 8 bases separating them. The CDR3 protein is CASSLVDGNTGELFF. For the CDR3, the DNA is TGTGCCAGCAGCTTAGTCGACGGAAACACCGGGGAGCTGTTTTTT.

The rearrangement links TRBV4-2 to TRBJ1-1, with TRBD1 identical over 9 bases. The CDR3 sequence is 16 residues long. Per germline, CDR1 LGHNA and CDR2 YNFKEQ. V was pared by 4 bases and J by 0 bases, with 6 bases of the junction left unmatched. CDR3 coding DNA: TGTGCCAGCAGCCGGGGGACAGGGATTTTGAACACTGAAGCTTTCTTT. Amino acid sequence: CASSRGTGILNTEAFF.

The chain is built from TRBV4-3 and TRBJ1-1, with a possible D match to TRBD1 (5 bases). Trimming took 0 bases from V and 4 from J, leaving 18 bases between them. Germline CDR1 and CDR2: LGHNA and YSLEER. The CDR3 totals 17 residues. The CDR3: CASSQDRGATVGTEAFF. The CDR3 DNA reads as TGCGCCAGCAGCCAAGATAGGGGAGCTACGGTGGGCACTGAAGCTTTCTTT.

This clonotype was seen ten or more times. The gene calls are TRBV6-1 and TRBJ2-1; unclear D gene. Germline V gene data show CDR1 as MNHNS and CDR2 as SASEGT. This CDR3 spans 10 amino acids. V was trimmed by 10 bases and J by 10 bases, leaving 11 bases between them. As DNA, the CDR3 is TGTGCCACCGCTGACGAGGAGCAGTTCTTC. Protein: CATADEEQFF.

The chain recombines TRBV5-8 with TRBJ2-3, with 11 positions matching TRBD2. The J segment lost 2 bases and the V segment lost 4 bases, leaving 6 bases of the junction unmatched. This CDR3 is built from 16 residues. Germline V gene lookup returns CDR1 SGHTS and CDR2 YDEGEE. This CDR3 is CASSTGLAAITDTQYF. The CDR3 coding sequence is TGTGCCAGCAGCACGGGACTAGCGGCGATCACAGATACGCAGTATTTT.

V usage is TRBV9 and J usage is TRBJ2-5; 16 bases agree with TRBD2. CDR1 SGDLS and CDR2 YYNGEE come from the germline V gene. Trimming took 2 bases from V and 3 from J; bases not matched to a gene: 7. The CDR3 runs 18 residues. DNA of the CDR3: TGTGCCAGCAGCGTCCACCCCGGGACTAGCGGGGGGGAAGAGACCCAGTACTTC. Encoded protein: CASSVHPGTSGGEETQYF.

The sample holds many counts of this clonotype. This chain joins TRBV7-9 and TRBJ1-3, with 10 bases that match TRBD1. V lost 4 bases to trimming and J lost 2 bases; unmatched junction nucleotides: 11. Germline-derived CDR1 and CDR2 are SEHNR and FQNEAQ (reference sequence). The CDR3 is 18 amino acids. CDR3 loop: CASSSPRDRGVPGNTIYF. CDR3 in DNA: TGTGCCAGCAGCTCCCCCCGGGACAGGGGAGTCCCTGGAAACACCATATATTTT.

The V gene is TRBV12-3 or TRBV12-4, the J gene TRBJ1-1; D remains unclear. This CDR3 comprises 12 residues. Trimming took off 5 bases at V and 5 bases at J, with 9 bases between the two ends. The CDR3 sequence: CASSNRWTEAFF. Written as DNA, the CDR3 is TGTGCCAGCAGTAACCGGTGGACTGAAGCTTTCTTT.

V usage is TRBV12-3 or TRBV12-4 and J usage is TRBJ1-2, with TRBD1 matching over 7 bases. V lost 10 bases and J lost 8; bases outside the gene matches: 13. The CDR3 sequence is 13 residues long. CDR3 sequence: CATIDRESGGYTF. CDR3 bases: TGTGCCACCATTGACAGGGAGTCAGGAGGCTACACCTTC.

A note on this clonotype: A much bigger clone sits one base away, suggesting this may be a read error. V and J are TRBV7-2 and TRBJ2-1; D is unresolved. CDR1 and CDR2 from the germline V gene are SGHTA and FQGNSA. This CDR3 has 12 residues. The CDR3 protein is CANSPLSNEQFF. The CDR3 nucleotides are TGTGCCAACAGCCCGCTAAGCAATGAGCAGTTCTTC.

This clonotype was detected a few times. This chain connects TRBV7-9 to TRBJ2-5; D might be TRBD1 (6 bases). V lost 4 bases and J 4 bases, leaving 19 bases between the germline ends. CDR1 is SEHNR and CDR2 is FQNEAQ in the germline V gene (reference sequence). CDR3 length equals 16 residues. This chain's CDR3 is CASSSNPTGIGETQYF. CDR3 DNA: TGTGCCAGCAGCTCGAACCCAACAGGGATAGGAGAGACCCAGTACTTC.

CDR3 bases: TGTGCCAGCGCTGGGCCTAAAGAGACCCAGTACTTC. Amino acid sequence: CASAGPKETQYF. The J gene is TRBJ2-5, the V gene TRBV7-6, with unresolved D. Germline lookup yields CDR1 SGHVS and CDR2 FNYEAQ. Trimming took off 8 bases at V and 3 bases at J, with 10 bases between the two ends. The CDR3 is 12 amino acids.

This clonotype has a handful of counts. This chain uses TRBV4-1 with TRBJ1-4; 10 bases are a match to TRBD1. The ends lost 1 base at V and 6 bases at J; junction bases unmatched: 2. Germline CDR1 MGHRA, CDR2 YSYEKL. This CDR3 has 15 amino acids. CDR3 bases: TGCGCCAGCAGCCAAGTCGGACAGGGGGATGAAAAACTGTTTTTT. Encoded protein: CASSQVGQGDEKLFF.

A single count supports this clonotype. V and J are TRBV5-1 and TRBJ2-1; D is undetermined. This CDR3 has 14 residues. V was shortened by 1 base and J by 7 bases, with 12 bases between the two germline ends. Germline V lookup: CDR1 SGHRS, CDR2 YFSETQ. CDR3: CASSLKGRPNEQFF. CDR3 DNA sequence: TGCGCCAGCAGCTTGAAAGGCAGGCCAAATGAGCAGTTCTTC.

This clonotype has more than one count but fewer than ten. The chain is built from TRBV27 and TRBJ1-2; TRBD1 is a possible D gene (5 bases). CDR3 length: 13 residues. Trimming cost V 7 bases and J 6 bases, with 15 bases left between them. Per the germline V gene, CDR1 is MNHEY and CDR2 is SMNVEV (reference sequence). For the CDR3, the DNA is TGTGCCAGCACGGAGGGGCGCTGGGATGGCTACACCTTC. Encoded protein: CASTEGRWDGYTF.

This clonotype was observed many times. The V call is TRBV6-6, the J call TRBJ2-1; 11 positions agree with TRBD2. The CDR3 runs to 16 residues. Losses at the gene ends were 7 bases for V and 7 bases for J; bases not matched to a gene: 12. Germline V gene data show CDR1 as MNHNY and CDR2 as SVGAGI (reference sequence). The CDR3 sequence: CASTLAGGTPGNEQFF. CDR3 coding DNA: TGTGCCAGCACGTTAGCGGGGGGGACTCCTGGTAATGAGCAGTTCTTC.

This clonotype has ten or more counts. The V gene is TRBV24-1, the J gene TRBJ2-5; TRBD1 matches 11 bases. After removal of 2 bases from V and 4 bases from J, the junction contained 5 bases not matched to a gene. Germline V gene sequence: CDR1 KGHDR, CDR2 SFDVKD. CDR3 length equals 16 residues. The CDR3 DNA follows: TGTGCCACCAGTGATTCCGGGACAGGGGGAGGAGAGACCCAGTACTTC. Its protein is CATSDSGTGGGETQYF.